The 27 T cell receptor beta chains listed next were all sequenced from one sample in a study of post-analysis software for immune sequencing data. Sequencing libraries made from TCR beta cDNA carried unique molecular identifiers. Via MiXCR, TCRdb re-called the PCR reads, giving one row per CDR3 protein. This table has some 370,000 distinct CDR3 sequences, approximately 33% appearing once. No antigens are known for them. Study-wide points: There were about 5 TRBV segments more frequent in patients than controls, and TRBV5-6, TRBV5-1 and TRBV20-1 were among them.

Sequencing was performed on blood. Source of these receptors: a girl aged 5-17 years with multiple sclerosis.

The chain combines TRBV7-2 with TRBJ2-4; 8 nucleotides align to TRBD2. The CDR3 extends over 16 amino acids. The V segment lost 5 bases and the J segment 13 bases; nucleotides outside the gene matches: 19. Germline lookup yields CDR1 SGHTA and CDR2 FQGNSA. The CDR3 nucleotides read TGTGCCAGCAGCGGCCGGGGAGCGGGGGTTGCTATTGAGCAGTACTTC. Translated, it gives CASSGRGAGVAIEQYF.

V and J are TRBV6-6 and TRBJ2-1, with 7 positions matching TRBD1. This CDR3 region has 14 residues. CDR1 is MNHNY and CDR2 is SVGAGI in the germline V gene (reference sequence). The J segment lost 3 bases and the V segment lost 2 bases, leaving 1 base of the junction unmatched. The CDR3 region is CASSYRQGYNEQFF. The CDR3 bases are TGTGCCAGCAGTTACAGACAGGGCTACAATGAGCAGTTCTTC.

A remark on this clonotype: This may be a read error, as it is one base from a much larger clone. The chain couples TRBV12-3 or TRBV12-4 to TRBJ2-3, with TRBD2 matching over 11 bases. This CDR3 is built from 14 residues. The CDR3: CASRTSGGTDTEYF. In nucleotides, the CDR3 is TGTGCCAGCAGAACTAGCGGGGGCACAGATACGGAGTATTTT.

This clonotype appeared a few times. The V call is TRBV6-5, the J call TRBJ2-1, with 9 bases fitting TRBD2. Per germline, CDR1 MNHEY and CDR2 SVGAGI. This CDR3 region has 18 residues. The junction had 8 bases not matched to a gene; V was cut back by 2 bases and J by 0 bases. CDR3 DNA: TGTGCCAGCAGTTACAAAGCGGGGGGCCCGAGCTCCTACAATGAGCAGTTCTTC. Residues: CASSYKAGGPSSYNEQFF.

The J gene is TRBJ1-6, the V gene TRBV4-2; 7 nucleotides line up with TRBD1. CDR3 length: 16 residues. In germline, CDR1 is LGHNA, CDR2 YNFKEQ. The V gene end was trimmed by 0 bases and the J gene end by 7 bases; junction bases not matched to a gene: 6. The CDR3 DNA sequence: TGTGCCAGCAGCCAAGATACAGGGGCGTTAAATTCACCCCTCCACTTT. It yields the protein CASSQDTGALNSPLHF.

The rearrangement uses TRBV5-1 and TRBJ2-5, with 8 bases that match TRBD1. The CDR3 has 17 amino acids. Trimming took 2 bases from V and 5 from J; bases not matched to a gene: 14. CDR1 is SGHRS, CDR2 YFSETQ, per germline. This chain's CDR3 is CASSFSGGTGGVETQYF. CDR3 nucleotide sequence: TGCGCCAGCAGCTTCTCTGGAGGGACAGGCGGCGTGGAGACCCAGTACTTC.

The chain carries TRBV20-1 and TRBJ2-3, with TRBD1 matching over 10 bases. V was pared by 0 bases and J by 1 base, with 7 bases of the junction left unmatched. This CDR3 has 17 amino acids. Germline V gives CDR1 DFQATT, CDR2 SNEGSKA (reference sequence). CDR3 coding DNA: TGCAGTGCTAGAGATGCCCTCGGGACAGGGGGCACAGATACGCAGTATTTT. Translation gives CSARDALGTGGTDTQYF.

To note about this clonotype: At one end the junction does not follow the germline gene, possibly because of a read error. The rearrangement uses TRBV7-9 and TRBJ2-1; 10 bases match TRBD2. This CDR3 spans 13 amino acids. Per germline, CDR1 SEHNR and CDR2 FQNEAQ (reference sequence). The CDR3 here is CATSGGVYNEQFF. For the CDR3, the DNA is TGTGCCACCAGCGGGGGGGTTTACAATGAGCAGTTCTTC.

The chain uses TRBV12-3 or TRBV12-4 and TRBJ1-1, with 8 bases lining up with TRBD1. The CDR3 has 15 amino acids. Losses at the gene ends were 5 bases for V and 5 bases for J; bases not matched to a gene: 10. The CDR3 DNA is TGTGCCAGCAGTCCCCGACAGGGGACGAATACTGAAGCTTTCTTT. This codes for CASSPRQGTNTEAFF.

This clonotype has only a few counts. The chain recombines TRBV5-1 with TRBJ1-2; D remains unclear. Germline V gene lookup returns CDR1 SGHRS and CDR2 YFSETQ. Deletions cut 1 base from V and 4 bases from J, with 20 bases between. The CDR3 length is 17 residues. The CDR3 here is CASSLNPVGLGGYGYTF. The CDR3, as DNA: TGCGCCAGCAGCTTGAATCCCGTCGGCCTAGGTGGCTATGGCTACACCTTC.

V and J are TRBV4-2 and TRBJ2-1; 7 nucleotides align to TRBD1. V gave up 4 bases and J gave up 8 bases; unmatched junction bases: 11. Germline CDR1 LGHNA, CDR2 YNFKEQ. CDR3 length: 15 amino acids. The CDR3 coding sequence is TGTGCCAGCAGCCGCCCCACAGGGGAATGGGATGAGCAGTTCTTC. As protein: CASSRPTGEWDEQFF.

The CDR3 region has the DNA TGTGCCAGCAGTTACGGGGAGGGACCCTACAATGAGCAGTTCTTC. It encodes CASSYGEGPYNEQFF. The chain combines TRBV6-2 or TRBV6-3 with TRBJ2-1; TRBD2 aligns across 7 bases. Per the germline V gene, CDR1 is MNHEY and CDR2 is SVGEGT. V shed 2 bases and J 2 bases; nucleotides not matched to a gene: 3. The length of the CDR3 is 15 residues.

This clonotype has only a few counts. The CDR3 nucleotides read TGCAGTGCTAGAGATTCGGGGGGGGGCTCCTACGAGCAGTACTTC. Protein: CSARDSGGGSYEQYF. The chain uses TRBV20-1 and TRBJ2-7, with TRBD2 identical over 8 bases. After removal of 0 bases from V and 0 bases from J, the junction contained 4 bases not matched to a gene. The CDR3 is made up of 15 amino acids. Germline lookup yields CDR1 DFQATT and CDR2 SNEGSKA (reference sequence).

This clonotype turned up a few times. The chain uses TRBV20-1 and TRBJ2-1; TRBD2 matches at 9 bases. The CDR3 has 16 residues. Per germline, CDR1 DFQATT and CDR2 SNEGSKA (reference sequence). V lost 1 base and J lost 1; bases outside the gene matches: 5. The CDR3 nucleotides are TGCAGTGCTAGAGGGTCTAGCGGGGATTCCTACAATGAGCAGTTCTTC. Its translation is CSARGSSGDSYNEQFF.

This clonotype was detected a few times. V gene TRBV11-3 combines with J gene TRBJ1-2; D possibly corresponds to TRBD1 (6 bases). The CDR3 has 13 amino acids. Between the trimmed V and J ends, which lost 2 bases and 8 bases, there was a span of 12 bases. Germline V CDR1 and CDR2: SGHNT, YENEEA. This CDR3 is CASSLRAGEGYTF. As DNA, the CDR3 is TGTGCCAGCAGCTTAAGGGCAGGGGAAGGCTACACCTTC.

A few counts support this clonotype. V is TRBV4-1 and J is TRBJ2-5, with 12 bases fitting TRBD2. Germline V gene sequence: CDR1 MGHRA, CDR2 YSYEKL. The CDR3 consists of 18 residues. V lost 1 base to trimming and J lost 4 bases; unmatched junction nucleotides: 10. This CDR3 reads CASSQVGILAGGGETQYF. The CDR3 DNA reads as TGCGCCAGCAGCCAAGTTGGAATTCTAGCGGGGGGGGGAGAGACCCAGTACTTC.

This chain uses TRBV11-2 with TRBJ1-5; D may be TRBD1 (5 bases). Germline CDR1 is SGHAT and CDR2 is FQNNGV. The V end lost 9 bases, the J end lost 3 bases, and 9 bases lay between the germline ends. The length of the CDR3 is 12 residues. The DNA for the CDR3 is TGTGCCAGGGGGGTCGACAATCAGCCCCAGCATTTT. It yields the protein CARGVDNQPQHF.

This sequence joins TRBV29-1 and TRBJ2-1; 10 bases fit TRBD2. J gave up 8 bases and V 3 bases, and 7 bases lay outside the gene matches. This CDR3 comprises 14 residues. Germline CDR1 SQVTM, CDR2 ANQGSEA. The CDR3 sequence is CSVEVSSGGYEQFF. The CDR3 nucleotides read TGCAGCGTTGAGGTGTCTAGCGGGGGATATGAGCAGTTCTTC.

The V and J genes are TRBV9 and TRBJ2-3; 7 nucleotides align to TRBD2. The germline V gene has CDR1 SGDLS and CDR2 YYNGEE. The length of the CDR3 is 15 residues. The V and J ends lost 4 bases and 2 bases, in that order; junction bases with no gene match: 7. The DNA of the CDR3 is TGTGCCAGCAGCCCCCTTGGACTAGACACAGATACGCAGTATTTT. Translating gives CASSPLGLDTDTQYF.

In this sample, this clonotype turned up a few times. The chain recombines TRBV20-1 with TRBJ2-7; D remains unclear. The ends were cut back, 0 bases at V and 1 base at J, with 10 bases in the middle. Germline CDR1 and CDR2: DFQATT and SNEGSKA (reference sequence). There are 14 residues in the CDR3. The CDR3 loop reads CSARDQQRSYEQYF. The CDR3 DNA follows: TGCAGTGCTAGAGATCAACAGCGATCCTACGAGCAGTACTTC.

This chain joins TRBV6-6 and TRBJ1-6; maybe TRBD1 (5 bases). V shed 5 bases and J shed 0 bases, with 14 bases lying between them. The CDR3 sequence is 17 residues long. CDR1 is MNHNY and CDR2 is SVGAGI in the germline V gene (reference sequence). In DNA form, the CDR3 reads TGTGCCAGCAGTACCTCACCGACAGTCTCCTATAATTCACCCCTCCACTTT. This encodes CASSTSPTVSYNSPLHF.

In this sample, this clonotype turned up a few times. The chain uses TRBV12-3 or TRBV12-4 and TRBJ2-5, with 7 bases fitting TRBD1. V was clipped by 4 bases and J by 5 bases; unmatched bases: 4. The CDR3 spans 13 residues. The CDR3 coding sequence is TGTGCCAGCAGTTATGACAGGGACGAGACCCAGTACTTC. This encodes CASSYDRDETQYF.

The chain carries TRBV7-9 and TRBJ1-2; a weak D match, TRBD1 (5 bases). V was shortened by 1 base and J by 6 bases, with 9 bases between the two germline ends. Germline loops: CDR1 SEHNR, CDR2 FQNEAQ (reference sequence). The CDR3 covers 13 residues. DNA of the CDR3: TGTGCCAGCAGCTTAGGAGAGGGGAATGGCTACACCTTC. Protein product: CASSLGEGNGYTF.

The table lists this clonotype with a few counts. V is TRBV12-3 or TRBV12-4 and J is TRBJ2-3; no reliable D call. V was cut by 3 bases and J by 5 bases, with 9 bases left in between. The CDR3 consists of 13 residues. CDR3 region: CASSFSERDTQYF. CDR3 DNA: TGTGCCAGCAGTTTTTCAGAGAGAGATACGCAGTATTTT.

The chain links TRBV7-3 to TRBJ1-1, with D perhaps TRBD1 (5 bases). There are 14 residues in the CDR3. Germline assignment: CDR1 SGHTA and CDR2 FQGTGA. The V and J ends lost 4 bases and 6 bases respectively, with 15 bases between them. The CDR3 loop reads CASSSNLGGAEAFF. CDR3 in DNA: TGTGCCAGCAGCTCCAACCTGGGGGGAGCTGAAGCTTTCTTT.

This clonotype was detected only a few times. The J gene is TRBJ2-1, the V gene TRBV29-1; D may be TRBD1 (5 bases). V lost 5 bases and J 3 bases, leaving 11 bases between the germline ends. CDR1 is SQVTM and CDR2 is ANQGSEA in the germline V gene. The CDR3 runs to 13 residues. The CDR3 coding sequence is TGCAGCGTTAGATTGGACATCTACAATGAGCAGTTCTTC. This translates into CSVRLDIYNEQFF.

The genes are TRBV4-3 and TRBJ2-5; 10 positions match TRBD2. The CDR3 runs to 15 residues. V shed 4 bases and J 5 bases; nucleotides not matched to a gene: 7. Germline loops: CDR1 LGHNA, CDR2 YSLEER. The CDR3 loop is CASSPTLAGDETQYF. DNA for the CDR3: TGCGCCAGCAGCCCCACTCTAGCGGGGGATGAGACCCAGTACTTC.